This T cell receptor (beta chain) was sequenced during a study of tissue T cells after allogeneic stem cell transplantation. Notes on the study in general: Sampling depth was limited, and the cohort was small and clinically varied. Few T cell clones were shared across patients, but motif clusters showed tissue-specific shared signatures.

On this clone: Its antigen is not identified. Gene names are the mouse ones.

Time point described: mouse harvest day 14 after allogeneic transplant. The graft held 10^6 splenic CD5+ T cells and 10^7 T-cell-depleted bone marrow cells. Mice had MHC-mismatched B6 into BALB/c GVHD, sampled day 7 or 14. Data came from immunoSEQ multiplex PCR; TCRdb stores just in-frame clones and leaves some out. The sample yields a few thousand clones, over 30% seen once. Specimen: gut tissue. This sequence was found in a female BALB/c mouse given C57BL/6 T cells with graft-versus-host disease after an allogeneic hematopoietic cell transplant.

The CDR3 DNA, read in part, is TGTAGTTCTGGGGGACAGGGGGCGGCCTATGCTGAGCAGTTC. The encoded protein is CSSGGQGAAYAEQF. The entire CDR3 protein reads CSSGGQGAAYAEQFF. The chain couples TRBV30 to TRBJ2-1, with 12 bases aligning to TRBD1. The read comes to an end 1 residue before the CDR3 does, leaving the germline J gene to fill in the end. This CDR3 contains 15 residues. V lost 5 bases, J lost 3 bases, and 5 bases stayed unmatched. The germline CDR1 and CDR2 sequences are SQVVS and ANEGSEA.